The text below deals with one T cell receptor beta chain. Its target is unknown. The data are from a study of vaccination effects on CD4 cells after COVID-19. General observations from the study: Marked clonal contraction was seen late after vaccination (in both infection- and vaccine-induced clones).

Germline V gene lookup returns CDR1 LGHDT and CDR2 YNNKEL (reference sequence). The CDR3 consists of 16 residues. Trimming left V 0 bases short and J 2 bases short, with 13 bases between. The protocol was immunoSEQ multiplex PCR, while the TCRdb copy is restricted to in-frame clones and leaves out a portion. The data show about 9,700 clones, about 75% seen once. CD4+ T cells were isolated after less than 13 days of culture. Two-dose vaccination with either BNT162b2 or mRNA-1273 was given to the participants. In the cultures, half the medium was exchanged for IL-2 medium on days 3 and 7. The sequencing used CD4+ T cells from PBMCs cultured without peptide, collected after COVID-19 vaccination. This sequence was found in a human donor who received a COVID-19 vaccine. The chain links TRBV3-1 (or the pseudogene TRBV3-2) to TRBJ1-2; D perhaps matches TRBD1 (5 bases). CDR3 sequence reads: CASSQDFGAVNYGYTF. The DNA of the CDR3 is TGTGCCAGCAGCCAAGATTTTGGGGCGGTGAACTATGGCTACACCTTC.